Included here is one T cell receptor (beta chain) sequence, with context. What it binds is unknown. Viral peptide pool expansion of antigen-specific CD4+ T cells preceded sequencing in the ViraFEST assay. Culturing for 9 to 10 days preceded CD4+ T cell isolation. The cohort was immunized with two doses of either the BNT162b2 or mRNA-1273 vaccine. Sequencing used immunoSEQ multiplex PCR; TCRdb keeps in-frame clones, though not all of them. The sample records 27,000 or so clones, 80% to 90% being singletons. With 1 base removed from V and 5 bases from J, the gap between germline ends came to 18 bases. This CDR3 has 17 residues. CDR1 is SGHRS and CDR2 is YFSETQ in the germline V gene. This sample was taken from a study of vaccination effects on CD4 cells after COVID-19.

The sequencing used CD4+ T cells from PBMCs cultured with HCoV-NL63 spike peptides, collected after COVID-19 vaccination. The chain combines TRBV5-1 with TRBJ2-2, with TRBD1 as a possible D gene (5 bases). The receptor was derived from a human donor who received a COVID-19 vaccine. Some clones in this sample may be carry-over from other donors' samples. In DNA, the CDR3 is TGCGCCAGCAGCTTGTTGTTAAGTCCAAAGGGGACCGGGGAGCTGTTTTTT. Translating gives CASSLLLSPKGTGELFF.